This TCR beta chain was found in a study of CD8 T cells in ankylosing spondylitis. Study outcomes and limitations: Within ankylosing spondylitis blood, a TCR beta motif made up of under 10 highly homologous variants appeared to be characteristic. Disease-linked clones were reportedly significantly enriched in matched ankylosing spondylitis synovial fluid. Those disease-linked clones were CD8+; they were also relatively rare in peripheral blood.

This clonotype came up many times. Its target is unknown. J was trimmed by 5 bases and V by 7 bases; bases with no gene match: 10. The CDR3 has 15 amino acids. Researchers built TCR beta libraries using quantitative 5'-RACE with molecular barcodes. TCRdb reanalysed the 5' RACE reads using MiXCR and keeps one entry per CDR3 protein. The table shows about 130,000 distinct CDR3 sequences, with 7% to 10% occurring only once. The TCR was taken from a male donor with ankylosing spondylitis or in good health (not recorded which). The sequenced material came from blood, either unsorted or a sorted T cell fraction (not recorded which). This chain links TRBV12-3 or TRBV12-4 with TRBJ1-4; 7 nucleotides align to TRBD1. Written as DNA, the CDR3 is TGTGCCAGCAAAGCCGGACAGGAAGGAAATGAAAAACTGTTTTTT. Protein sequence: CASKAGQEGNEKLFF.